This TCR beta chain was sequenced for a study of CD8 T cells in ankylosing spondylitis. On this clonotype: The antigen remains undetermined. This may be a read error: a much more frequent sequence differs by one nucleotide.

Using its own MiXCR run on the 5' RACE reads, TCRdb lists one record per CDR3 protein. This table holds 700,000 or so distinct CDR3 sequences, 15% to 20% found once. Trimming cost V 7 bases and J 6 bases, with 19 bases left between them. The CDR3 has 14 residues. Per the germline V gene, CDR1 is SGHKS and CDR2 is YYEKEE (reference sequence). Broader study findings: Before this, some motif variants had been reported in reactive arthritis synovial fluid and blood. Reports say disease-linked clones showed up significantly more in matched ankylosing spondylitis synovial fluid. Seemingly characteristic of ankylosing spondylitis blood was a TCR beta motif consisting of roughly 8 highly homologous variants. Disease-linked clones, CD8+, were relatively rare in peripheral blood.

The sample comprised blood, either unsorted or a sorted T cell fraction (not recorded which). The V and J genes are TRBV5-5 and TRBJ1-1, with D hard to call. The receptor comes from a male donor with ankylosing spondylitis. CDR3 nucleotides: TGTGCCAGCGGCCAAGCCCATAGGGTGGCTGAAGCTTTCTTT. Protein product: CASGQAHRVAEAFF.